One T cell receptor beta chain is described in this entry. Its antigen is still unknown. The sample originates from a study of T-cell memory formation after mild COVID-19. Study-wide findings and caveats: Day 15 to 85 contracting clones showed balanced CD4/CD8; later expanders leaned CD4+. Among contracting clones, CD4+ were mainly CM/EM and CD8+ enriched in EMRA.

One entry per CDR3 protein, called by TCRdb with MiXCR from the 5' RACE reads. The table includes approximately 240,000 distinct CDR3 sequences, over 15% detected once. Germline CDR1 reads MGHRA; CDR2 reads YSYEKL. The junction had 8 bases not matched to a gene; V was cut back by 3 bases and J by 6 bases. This CDR3 has 15 amino acids. The receptor comes from a man younger than 35 who had mild COVID-19 (a few samples of this study predate the infection). Cell type and time point are not known. This chain joins TRBV4-1 and TRBJ2-4; 7 bases agree with TRBD1. The sequenced sample was PBMCs or a T cell subset sorted from them (not recorded which). The DNA of the CDR3 is TGCGCCAGCAGCCACCACGGACAGGCATTAAACATTCAGTACTTC. Encoded protein: CASSHHGQALNIQYF.